The rows below give T cell receptor beta chains drawn from one sample of a study of blood T cell repertoires in COVID-19. Sequenced by immunoSEQ multiplex PCR; TCRdb stores in-frame clones only, minus some. The sample comprises 150,000 to 180,000 clones, about 85% of which are singletons, and 0.63% rests with the top ten. The sample comprised peripheral blood. All receptors come from a man aged 55 to 70 with COVID-19, enrolled during active disease. CDR3s include the opening cysteine and the closing phenylalanine or tryptophan. Fields, in order: clone size, V gene, CDR3 length, CDR3 protein. The size entry is marked missing in some rows and otherwise reads once, few, many or a size class.

- | TRBV11-2 | 14 | CASSGQGASTEAFF
few | TRBV6-5 | 12 | CASTQGRPEAFF
once | TRBV7-2 | 16 | CASRVQGMGTYNEQFF
once | TRBV6-2/TRBV6-3 | 14 | CASSYRGQSYGYTF
- | TRBV11-3 | 16 | CASSFERASYNSPLHF
- | TRBV29-1 | 15 | CSAALDSNMNTEAFF
- | TRBV9 | 14 | CASSVESIGYGYTF
- | TRBV7-3 | 13 | CASSLTGADPLNF
- | TRBV30 | 13 | CAWSVRGDQPQHF
- | TRBV7-8 | 13 | CASTEELNQPQHF
- | TRBV7-8 | 17 | CASSLGNLAGGRDTQYF
- | TRBV13 | 17 | CASSLGRTGGAIYGYTF
- | TRBV6-6 | 13 | CASSQDIYQPQHF
- | TRBV29-1 | 14 | CSVERGGNTDTQYF
- | TRBV27 | 16 | CASSFPGGGRVNEQFF
once | TRBV3-1/TRBV3-2 | 14 | CASSHRQKDYEQYF
once | TRBV18 | 13 | CASSPTQGYEQYF
- | TRBV3-1/TRBV3-2 | 13 | CASSPGTTNEQFF
- | TRBV18 | 14 | CASSQSRDNSGYTF
- | TRBV12-3/TRBV12-4 | 13 | CATRTGYNEKLFF
- | TRBV29-1 | 12 | CSVGLAGETQYF
- | TRBV6-5 | 15 | CASTEGDRSNQPQHF
- | TRBV4-1 | 17 | CASSQEVLAGVSNEQFF
- | TRBV10-1 | 15 | CASTLTGIFNYGYTF
- | TRBV19 | 15 | CASSIGQGPTDTQYF
- | TRBV10-3 | 14 | CATYSGTGGNTIYF
- | TRBV29-1 | 11 | CSVQDRDGYTF
once | TRBV18 | 16 | CASSSDRSSYNSPLHF
- | TRBV19 | 18 | CASSILLSGFDTQETQYF
- | TRBV21-1 | 18 | CASRKKQSPGTGPYEQYF
- | TRBV3-1/TRBV3-2 | 16 | CASSRVLAGGLNEQFF
- | TRBV25-1 | 12 | CASSDQGLGYTF
- | TRBV2 | 15 | CASSEVNNMEETQYF
- | TRBV29-1 | 13 | CSVGAGNNSPLHF
- | TRBV18 | 15 | CASSRGGALNTEAFF
- | TRBV15 | 13 | CATGQGRVDEQFF
few | TRBV7-9 | 18 | CASSLGRLGLPLYNEQFF
once | TRBV20-1 | 11 | CSARDHPGYTF
- | TRBV7-9 | 14 | CASSQGAGNEKLFF
- | TRBV11-2 | 14 | CASSLTSGSRELFF
- | TRBV6-5 | 14 | CASSSPSTGGMAFF
- | TRBV3-1/TRBV3-2 | 14 | CASSPSAVQETQYF
- | TRBV9 | 18 | CASSVSLIGTSGEDEQFF
- | TRBV2 | 14 | CASRGGRTDYGYTF
- | TRBV2 | 16 | CASSEGPSTAHTEAFF
few | TRBV28 | 15 | CASSLITNLQGRAFF
- | TRBV20-1 | 14 | CSASPGTGVSPLHF
- | TRBV19 | 15 | CASTPTGPSTDTQYF
- | TRBV27 | 12 | CASGPWGGTQYF
- | TRBV2 | 15 | CASSENRGYNSPLHF
- | TRBV27 | 20 | CASHSDPIPGLAGGSYEQYF
- | TRBV7-9 | 12 | CASSKAPGEAFF
- | TRBV18 | 14 | CASSQQGGDTEAFF
- | TRBV6-2/TRBV6-3 | 21 | CASSYSQERRTVLSSYNEQFF
- | TRBV30 | 15 | CAWTGTSGSSNEQFF
- | TRBV18 | 16 | CASSPQGGHSGTEAFF
few | TRBV7-6 | 15 | CASSLQVAGIYEQYF